Listed below are T cell receptor beta chains from one sample, sequenced in a study of T cell repertoires in cytomegalovirus infection. TCRdb redid the calling of the reads with MiXCR, one entry per CDR3 protein. The table records 680,000 or so distinct CDR3 sequences, 35% of them present only once. Sample: PBMCs. Receptors were obtained from a human donor in good health (CMV status not recorded). Some clones in this sample may be carry-over from other donors' samples. Each CDR3 is given with its conserved first and last residue. The order of the fields is clone size, D gene, J gene, V gene, CDR3 DNA, CDR3 protein. A D gene is named only where the DNA matches it firmly. Clone size appears in some rows only: once, few, many, or a class for an expanded clone.

clone_size: .; d_call: TRBD1; j_call: TRBJ1-4; v_call: TRBV6-6; cdr3_nt: TGTGCCAGCAGCCCTCCGGGGCGACAGGGCGGTGAAAAACTGTTTTTT; cdr3_aa: CASSPPGRQGGEKLFF
clone_size: few; d_call: .; j_call: TRBJ2-7; v_call: TRBV6-6; cdr3_nt: TGTGCCAGCAGCCGTTCCAGCGGGCCCACCTACGAGCAGTACTTC; cdr3_aa: CASSRSSGPTYEQYF
clone_size: once; d_call: TRBD1; j_call: TRBJ2-3; v_call: TRBV9; cdr3_nt: TGTTCCAGCAGCCCCCGGGACAGGTCAACCACAGATACGCAGTATTTT; cdr3_aa: CSSSPRDRSTTDTQYF
clone_size: .; d_call: .; j_call: TRBJ1-2; v_call: TRBV19; cdr3_nt: TGTGCCAGTGGTATCGCCATAGCTAACTATGGCTACACCTTC; cdr3_aa: CASGIAIANYGYTF
clone_size: .; d_call: TRBD1; j_call: TRBJ1-1; v_call: TRBV12-5; cdr3_nt: TGTGCTAGTGGTTCCATCCGGGACAGGGGGGAAGCTTTCTTT; cdr3_aa: CASGSIRDRGEAFF
clone_size: .; d_call: TRBD2; j_call: TRBJ2-2; v_call: TRBV3-1; cdr3_nt: TGTGCCAGCAGCCAAGATTGGAGAGCGGGAGTTGACACCGGGGAGCTGTTTTTT; cdr3_aa: CASSQDWRAGVDTGELFF
clone_size: .; d_call: .; j_call: TRBJ1-6; v_call: TRBV15; cdr3_nt: TGTGCCACCAGCAGCCTAAAGGGGGGCTGGACACCCCTCCACTTT; cdr3_aa: CATSSLKGGWTPLHF
clone_size: few; d_call: TRBD2; j_call: TRBJ2-1; v_call: TRBV28; cdr3_nt: TGTGCCAGCAGGGACTTGACTAGCGTCACCAATGAGCAGTTCTTC; cdr3_aa: CASRDLTSVTNEQFF
clone_size: .; d_call: .; j_call: TRBJ2-1; v_call: TRBV5-6; cdr3_nt: TGTGCCAGCAGCGTGCTACTTGACAATGAGCAGTTCTTC; cdr3_aa: CASSVLLDNEQFF
clone_size: .; d_call: TRBD1; j_call: TRBJ1-2; v_call: TRBV5-1; cdr3_nt: TGCGCCAGCAGCTCCGGACAGGGTAGTTCATATGGCTACACCTTC; cdr3_aa: CASSSGQGSSYGYTF
clone_size: few; d_call: TRBD2; j_call: TRBJ2-6; v_call: TRBV7-2; cdr3_nt: TGTGCCAGCAGCTTAGGATTGGGGCGGGAGGCCTCTGGGGCCAACGTCCTGACTTTC; cdr3_aa: CASSLGLGREASGANVLTF
clone_size: few; d_call: .; j_call: TRBJ2-1; v_call: TRBV7-7; cdr3_nt: TGTGCTAGCAGCCGGACTCGGCAGGGCTACAATGAGCAGTTCTTC; cdr3_aa: CASSRTRQGYNEQFF
clone_size: .; d_call: .; j_call: TRBJ1-2; v_call: TRBV29-1; cdr3_nt: TGCAGCGTTGAGAGAACCAACTATGGCTACACCTTC; cdr3_aa: CSVERTNYGYTF
clone_size: .; d_call: .; j_call: TRBJ2-1; v_call: TRBV27; cdr3_nt: TGTGCCAGCAGTCCCTATCCAGGCGTAAGAACCTCCTACAATGAGCAGTTCTTC; cdr3_aa: CASSPYPGVRTSYNEQFF
clone_size: few; d_call: .; j_call: TRBJ1-1; v_call: TRBV20-1; cdr3_nt: TGCAGTGCTAGAGATAGGAGGTCCACTGAAGCTTTCTTT; cdr3_aa: CSARDRRSTEAFF
clone_size: .; d_call: TRBD2; j_call: TRBJ2-5; v_call: TRBV30; cdr3_nt: TGTGCCTGGAGCGCCGGGACTAGCGCAACCCTCCAAGAGACCCAGTACTTC; cdr3_aa: CAWSAGTSATLQETQYF
clone_size: few; d_call: .; j_call: TRBJ2-7; v_call: TRBV12-3/TRBV12-4; cdr3_nt: TGTGCCAGCAGTTTCCCTCCTTCGGGGAAAAACGAGCAGTACTTC; cdr3_aa: CASSFPPSGKNEQYF
clone_size: few; d_call: TRBD1; j_call: TRBJ2-2; v_call: TRBV28; cdr3_nt: TGTGCCAGCAGCTCCGGGACAGATAACACCGGGGAGCTGTTTTTT; cdr3_aa: CASSSGTDNTGELFF
clone_size: few; d_call: TRBD1; j_call: TRBJ2-1; v_call: TRBV19; cdr3_nt: TGTGCCAGTAGTATTCGTCGGGACAGGGGATTGCAGAGCTCCTACAATGAGCAGTTCTTC; cdr3_aa: CASSIRRDRGLQSSYNEQFF
clone_size: .; d_call: .; j_call: TRBJ2-2; v_call: TRBV29-1; cdr3_nt: TGCAGCGTTGAAGGGAGGGGGCGGGGGAACACCGGGGAGCTGTTTTTT; cdr3_aa: CSVEGRGRGNTGELFF
clone_size: many; d_call: .; j_call: TRBJ2-4; v_call: TRBV6-1; cdr3_nt: TGTGCCAGCAGTGAAGGGTTAGCCAAAAACATTCAGTACTTC; cdr3_aa: CASSEGLAKNIQYF
clone_size: .; d_call: .; j_call: TRBJ2-1; v_call: TRBV12-5; cdr3_nt: TGTGCTAGTGGTGCTGCGGGGAGTGAGCAGTTCTTC; cdr3_aa: CASGAAGSEQFF
clone_size: once; d_call: TRBD1; j_call: TRBJ2-7; v_call: TRBV28; cdr3_nt: TGTGCCAGCAGTCCCGGACAGGGACTCCACCCCTACGAGCAGTACTTC; cdr3_aa: CASSPGQGLHPYEQYF
clone_size: few; d_call: .; j_call: TRBJ1-6; v_call: TRBV7-2; cdr3_nt: TGTGCCAGCAGCTTAATAGAAGGAACGAATTCACCCCTCCACTTT; cdr3_aa: CASSLIEGTNSPLHF
clone_size: .; d_call: TRBD1; j_call: TRBJ1-2; v_call: TRBV28; cdr3_nt: TGTGCCAGCAGTTTATATAGGACAGGGCTGTCTGGCTACACCTTC; cdr3_aa: CASSLYRTGLSGYTF
clone_size: few; d_call: TRBD1; j_call: TRBJ1-1; v_call: TRBV28; cdr3_nt: TGTGCCAGCGCCTCGACAGGGGTTGGGACTGAAGCTTTCTTT; cdr3_aa: CASASTGVGTEAFF
clone_size: .; d_call: TRBD2; j_call: TRBJ2-3; v_call: TRBV25-1; cdr3_nt: TGTGACAGCAGTGAAAGAGTAAGGAGCGGGACCCGCACAGATACGCAGTATTTT; cdr3_aa: CDSSERVRSGTRTDTQYF
clone_size: .; d_call: TRBD1; j_call: TRBJ1-1; v_call: TRBV19; cdr3_nt: TGTGCCAGTAGTTTAACAGGGGTTCAGGACACTGAAGCTTTCTTT; cdr3_aa: CASSLTGVQDTEAFF
clone_size: many; d_call: TRBD1; j_call: TRBJ2-6; v_call: TRBV6-5; cdr3_nt: TGTGCCAGCAGCAGGACAGGGACCGGGGCCAACGTCCTGACTTTC; cdr3_aa: CASSRTGTGANVLTF
clone_size: .; d_call: TRBD2; j_call: TRBJ2-2; v_call: TRBV7-2; cdr3_nt: TGTGCCAGCAGCCCTGCAAGCGGGATGGCCAGGACCGTGGAGATGTTTTTT; cdr3_aa: CASSPASGMARTVEMFF
clone_size: few; d_call: .; j_call: TRBJ1-1; v_call: TRBV7-3; cdr3_nt: TGTGCCAGCAAGCGACAGGATAACACTGAAGCTTTCTTT; cdr3_aa: CASKRQDNTEAFF
clone_size: .; d_call: TRBD2; j_call: TRBJ2-3; v_call: TRBV12-3/TRBV12-4; cdr3_nt: TGTGCCAGTCGCGCCCGGACTAGCGGGAGTAAGTCTTTT; cdr3_aa: CASRARTSGSKSF
clone_size: .; d_call: TRBD2; j_call: TRBJ2-7; v_call: TRBV11-2; cdr3_nt: TGTGCCAGCAGCTTATTTTACGGGGGGGAAAACTACGAGCAGTACTTC; cdr3_aa: CASSLFYGGENYEQYF
clone_size: few; d_call: TRBD1; j_call: TRBJ1-5; v_call: TRBV28; cdr3_nt: TGTGCCAGCAGCCCGACAGGGGCAAGCGAACAGCCCCAGCATTTT; cdr3_aa: CASSPTGASEQPQHF
clone_size: .; d_call: .; j_call: TRBJ1-5; v_call: TRBV7-2; cdr3_nt: TGTGCCAGCAGCCCCCAGGAGGGGGAGGGCAATCAGCCCCAGCATTTT; cdr3_aa: CASSPQEGEGNQPQHF
clone_size: .; d_call: .; j_call: TRBJ1-5; v_call: TRBV20-1; cdr3_nt: TGCAGTGCTAGTGCTTGGACATCGGTCAATCAGCCCCAGCATTTT; cdr3_aa: CSASAWTSVNQPQHF
clone_size: many; d_call: .; j_call: TRBJ1-6; v_call: TRBV7-2; cdr3_nt: TGTGCCAGCAGCCCCCGATCTTTGACACTACATAATTCACCCCTCCACTTT; cdr3_aa: CASSPRSLTLHNSPLHF
clone_size: .; d_call: .; j_call: TRBJ2-3; v_call: TRBV28; cdr3_nt: TGTGCCAGCAGTTCCCCTCCCGTCCACAACACAGATACGCAGTATTTT; cdr3_aa: CASSSPPVHNTDTQYF
clone_size: .; d_call: .; j_call: TRBJ1-2; v_call: TRBV12-3/TRBV12-4; cdr3_nt: TGTGCCAGCGGGGAAGATGGCTACACCTTC; cdr3_aa: CASGEDGYTF
clone_size: .; d_call: .; j_call: TRBJ1-1; v_call: TRBV28; cdr3_nt: TGTGCCAGCAGGCTTGCCCCTTATGAAGCTTTCTTT; cdr3_aa: CASRLAPYEAFF
clone_size: .; d_call: .; j_call: TRBJ2-2; v_call: TRBV28; cdr3_nt: TGTGCCAGCAGTTTATACCACGACAGGAGGAACACCGGGGAGCTGTTTTTT; cdr3_aa: CASSLYHDRRNTGELFF
clone_size: once; d_call: TRBD1; j_call: TRBJ1-1; v_call: TRBV6-8; cdr3_nt: TGTGCCAGCAGAGGGACAGGGGATCTGATGGCTTTCTTT; cdr3_aa: CASRGTGDLMAFF
clone_size: .; d_call: .; j_call: TRBJ1-2; v_call: TRBV2; cdr3_nt: TGTGCCAGCAGTGCAGGGATCAACTATGGCTACACCTTC; cdr3_aa: CASSAGINYGYTF
clone_size: few; d_call: .; j_call: TRBJ1-1; v_call: TRBV28; cdr3_nt: TGTGCCAGCAGTTTCCCCTCGGGGAGGGGCACTGAAGCTTTCTTT; cdr3_aa: CASSFPSGRGTEAFF
clone_size: .; d_call: .; j_call: TRBJ2-3; v_call: TRBV7-6; cdr3_nt: TGTGCCAGCAGCAAAGGGACTCCTCGGGATACGCAGTATTTT; cdr3_aa: CASSKGTPRDTQYF
clone_size: few; d_call: .; j_call: TRBJ2-1; v_call: TRBV11-3; cdr3_nt: TGTGCCAGCAGCTTAGGCACCCGTTCCTACAATGAGCAGTTCTTC; cdr3_aa: CASSLGTRSYNEQFF
clone_size: .; d_call: TRBD1; j_call: TRBJ1-4; v_call: TRBV19; cdr3_nt: TGTGCCAGTATTATTATGACAGGGAGGATGATTCCGGCAACTAATGAAAAACTGTTTTTT; cdr3_aa: CASIIMTGRMIPATNEKLFF
clone_size: few; d_call: .; j_call: TRBJ1-5; v_call: TRBV20-1; cdr3_nt: TGCAGTGCCAGGCAAACTAATAGCAATCAGCCCCAGCATTTT; cdr3_aa: CSARQTNSNQPQHF
clone_size: .; d_call: .; j_call: TRBJ1-6; v_call: TRBV12-3/TRBV12-4; cdr3_nt: TGTGCCAGCAGTTTCCTGGACAGTGATTCACCCCTCCACTTT; cdr3_aa: CASSFLDSDSPLHF
clone_size: few; d_call: TRBD1; j_call: TRBJ2-1; v_call: TRBV7-8; cdr3_nt: TGTGCCAGCAGCTTAAGTGACAGGGGGCGATTAGGTGAGCAGTTCTTC; cdr3_aa: CASSLSDRGRLGEQFF
clone_size: once; d_call: TRBD1; j_call: TRBJ1-5; v_call: TRBV20-1; cdr3_nt: TGCAGTGCCGCTCGACAGGGAATTGGTCAGCCCCAGCATTTT; cdr3_aa: CSAARQGIGQPQHF
clone_size: few; d_call: .; j_call: TRBJ1-2; v_call: TRBV12-3/TRBV12-4; cdr3_nt: TGTGCCAGCAGTTTCGAAAACGGGAAACAAGGCTACACCTTC; cdr3_aa: CASSFENGKQGYTF
clone_size: .; d_call: .; j_call: TRBJ2-4; v_call: TRBV20-1; cdr3_nt: TGCAGTGCTAGAACGCAGGGGGGCATTCAGTACTTC; cdr3_aa: CSARTQGGIQYF
clone_size: .; d_call: .; j_call: TRBJ1-6; v_call: TRBV7-2; cdr3_nt: TGTGCCAGCAGCTTAGTAGGATCCAGGGGAAATTCACCCCTCCACTTT; cdr3_aa: CASSLVGSRGNSPLHF
clone_size: few; d_call: .; j_call: TRBJ2-7; v_call: TRBV7-9; cdr3_nt: TGTGCCAGCAGCTTAGCCCGGGGCAGCTCCTACGAGCAGTACTTC; cdr3_aa: CASSLARGSSYEQYF